The 6 T cell receptor beta chains below come from one sample, sequenced in a study of T cell responses to AZD1222 COVID-19 vaccine (dated by TCRdb to the early 2020s). Libraries were made using the immunoSEQ multiplex PCR assay. TCRdb took this table from immuneACCESS and kept in-frame rearrangements with V and J called. Such tables lack part of the clones; where checked against another copy, unresolved V genes explain under half of the gap, and the rest is unexplained. In this sample the table shows 110,000 to 150,000 clones, under 95% of which occur a single time. The ten largest clonotypes hold around 1.9% of the sample. The sample's time point label, in plain terms: baseline before first vaccination. The input for sequencing was peripheral blood, taken on day 0 of AZD1222 vaccination. The receptors stem from an adult in good health.

This clone is a singleton in its sample. The rearrangement joins TRBV2 to TRBJ1-1; D ambiguous. This CDR3 region has 13 residues. V was cut by 6 bases and J by 0 bases, with 8 bases left in between. Per germline, CDR1 SNHLY and CDR2 FYNNEI. This CDR3 is CASSNRLNTEAFF. The CDR3 nucleotides are TGTGCCAGCAGCAACCGACTGAACACTGAAGCTTTCTTT.

The chain joins TRBV19 to TRBJ2-3; the match to TRBD2 covers 12 bases. This CDR3 spans 16 amino acids. Germline trimming cut 3 bases from V and 4 bases from J; bases unmatched to any gene: 5. Germline V gene data show CDR1 as LNHDA and CDR2 as SQIVND (reference sequence). CDR3 sequence reads: CASSISSGGASDTQYF. The CDR3 nucleotides read TGTGCCAGTAGTATTTCTAGCGGGGGGGCGTCAGATACGCAGTATTTT.

The chain joins TRBV5-4 to TRBJ2-7; no clear D gene. The V and J ends lost 2 bases and 3 bases respectively, with 9 bases between them. Germline V lookup: CDR1 SGHNT, CDR2 YYREEE (reference sequence). The length of the CDR3 is 13 residues. CDR3 protein: CASSFVGNYEQYF. The CDR3 DNA reads as TGTGCCAGCAGCTTTGTGGGGAACTACGAGCAGTACTTC. Supplemented by reference TRBV5-4 and TRBJ2-7, the full variable domain reads ETGVTQSPTHLIKTRGQQVTLRCSSQSGHNTVSWYQQALGQGPQFIFQYYREEENGRGNFPPRFSGLQFPNYSSELNVNALELDDSALYLCASSFVGNYEQYFGPGTRLTVT.

V gene TRBV4-1 combines with J gene TRBJ2-7, with a possible D match to TRBD2 (5 bases). V lost 4 bases, J lost 1 base, and 14 bases lay in between. CDR3 length: 15 amino acids. The germline V gene encodes CDR1 MGHRA and CDR2 YSYEKL. The CDR3 region has the DNA TGCGCCAGCAGCCCCCGGGAAATGGGATCCTACGAGCAGTACTTC. It specifies CASSPREMGSYEQYF.

V is TRBV18 and J is TRBJ2-1; the D is unclear. The V end lost 1 base, the J end lost 8 bases, and 12 bases lay between the germline ends. The V gene's germline CDR1 is KGHSH and CDR2 LQKENI. The length of the CDR3 is 14 residues. The CDR3 spells CASSPLGDVYEQFF. The CDR3 coding sequence is TGTGCCAGCTCACCACTGGGTGATGTCTATGAGCAGTTCTTC.

This rearrangement joins TRBV28 to TRBJ1-1; D possibly corresponds to TRBD1 (5 bases). Trimming took off 7 bases at V and 0 bases at J, with 15 bases between the two ends. The CDR3 is made up of 15 amino acids. CDR1 and CDR2 from the germline V gene are MDHEN and SYDVKM. CDR3 nucleotide sequence: TGTGCCAGCACGGAACAGGATTCCATGAACACTGAAGCTTTCTTT. This encodes CASTEQDSMNTEAFF. The full variable domain, its missing parts supplied by reference TRBV28 and TRBJ1-1, is DVKVTQSSRYLVKRTGEKVFLECVQDMDHENMFWYRQDPGLGLRLIYFSYDVKMKEKGDIPEGYSVSREKKERFSLILESASTNQTSMYLCASTEQDSMNTEAFFGQGTRLTVV.